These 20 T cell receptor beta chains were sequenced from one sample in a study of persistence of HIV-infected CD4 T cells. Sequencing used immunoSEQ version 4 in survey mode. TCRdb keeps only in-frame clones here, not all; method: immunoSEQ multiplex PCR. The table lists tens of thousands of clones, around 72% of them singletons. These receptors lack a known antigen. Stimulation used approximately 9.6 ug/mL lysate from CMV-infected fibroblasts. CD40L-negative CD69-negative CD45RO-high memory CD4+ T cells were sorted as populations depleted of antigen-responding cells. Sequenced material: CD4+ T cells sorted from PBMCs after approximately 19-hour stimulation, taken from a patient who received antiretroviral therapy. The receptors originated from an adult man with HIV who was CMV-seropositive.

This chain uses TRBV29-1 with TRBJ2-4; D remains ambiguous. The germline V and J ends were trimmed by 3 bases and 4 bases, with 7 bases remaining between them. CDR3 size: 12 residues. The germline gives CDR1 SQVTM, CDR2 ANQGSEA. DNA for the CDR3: TGCAGCGTTGATTTGGGGAAAAACATTCAGTACTTC. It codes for CSVDLGKNIQYF.

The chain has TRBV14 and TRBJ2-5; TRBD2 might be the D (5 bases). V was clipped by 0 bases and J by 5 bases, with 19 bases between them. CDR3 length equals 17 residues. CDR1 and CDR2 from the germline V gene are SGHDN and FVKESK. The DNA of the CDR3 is TGTGCCAGCAGCCAAGATAGAGGGATCTCCTGGAGGGAGACCCAGTACTTC. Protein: CASSQDRGISWRETQYF.

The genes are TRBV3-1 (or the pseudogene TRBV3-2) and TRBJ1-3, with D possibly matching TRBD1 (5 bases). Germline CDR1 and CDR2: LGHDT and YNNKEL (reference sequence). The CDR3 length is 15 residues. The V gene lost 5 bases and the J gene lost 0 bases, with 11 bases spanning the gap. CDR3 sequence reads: CASSGAGRSGNTIYF. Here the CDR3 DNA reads TGTGCCAGCAGCGGGGCCGGACGCTCTGGAAACACCATATATTTT.

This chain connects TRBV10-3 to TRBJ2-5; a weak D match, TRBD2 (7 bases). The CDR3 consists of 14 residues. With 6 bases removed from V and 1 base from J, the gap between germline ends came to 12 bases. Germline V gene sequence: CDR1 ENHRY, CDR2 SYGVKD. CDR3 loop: CAISGGGGQETQYF. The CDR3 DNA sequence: TGTGCCATCAGCGGGGGAGGGGGCCAAGAGACCCAGTACTTC.

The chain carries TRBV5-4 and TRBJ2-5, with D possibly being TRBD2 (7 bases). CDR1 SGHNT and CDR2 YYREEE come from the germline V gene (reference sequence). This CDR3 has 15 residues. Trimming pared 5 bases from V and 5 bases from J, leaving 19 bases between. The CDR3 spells CASSQVGGGVETQYF. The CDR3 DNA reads TGTGCCAGCAGTCAAGTAGGAGGGGGGGTTGAGACCCAGTACTTC.

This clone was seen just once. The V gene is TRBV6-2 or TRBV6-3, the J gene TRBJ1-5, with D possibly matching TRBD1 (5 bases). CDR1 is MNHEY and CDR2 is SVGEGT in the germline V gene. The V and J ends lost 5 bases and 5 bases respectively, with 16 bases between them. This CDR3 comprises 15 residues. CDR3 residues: CASSTYEGPYQPQHF. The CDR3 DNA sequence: TGTGCCAGCAGTACCTACGAGGGGCCCTATCAGCCCCAGCATTTT.

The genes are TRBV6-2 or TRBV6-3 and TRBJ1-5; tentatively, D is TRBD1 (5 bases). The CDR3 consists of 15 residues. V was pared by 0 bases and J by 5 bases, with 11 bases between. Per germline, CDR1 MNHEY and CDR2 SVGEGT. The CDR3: CASSYSQGGYQPQHF. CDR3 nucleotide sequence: TGTGCCAGCAGTTACTCGCAGGGCGGGTATCAGCCCCAGCATTTT.

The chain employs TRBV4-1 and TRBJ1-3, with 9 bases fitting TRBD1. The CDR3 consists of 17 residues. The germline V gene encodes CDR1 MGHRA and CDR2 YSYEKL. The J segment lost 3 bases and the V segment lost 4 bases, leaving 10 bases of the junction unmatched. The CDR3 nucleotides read TGCGCCAGCAGCCTCCTCACGACAGGGGGTAGTGGAAACACCATATATTTT. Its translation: CASSLLTTGGSGNTIYF.

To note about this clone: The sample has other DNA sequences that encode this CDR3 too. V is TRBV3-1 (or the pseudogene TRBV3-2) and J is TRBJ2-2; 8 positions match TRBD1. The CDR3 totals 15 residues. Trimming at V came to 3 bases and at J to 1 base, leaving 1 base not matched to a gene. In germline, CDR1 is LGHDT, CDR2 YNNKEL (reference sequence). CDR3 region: CASSHGQGNTGELFF. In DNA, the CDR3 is TGTGCCAGCAGCCACGGACAGGGGAACACCGGGGAGCTGTTTTTT.

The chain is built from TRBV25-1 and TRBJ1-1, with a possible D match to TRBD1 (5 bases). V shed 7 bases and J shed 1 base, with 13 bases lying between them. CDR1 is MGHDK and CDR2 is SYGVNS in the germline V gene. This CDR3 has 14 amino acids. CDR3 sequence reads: CASNGGGSNTEAFF. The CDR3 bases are TGTGCCAGCAACGGCGGGGGGTCGAACACTGAAGCTTTCTTT.

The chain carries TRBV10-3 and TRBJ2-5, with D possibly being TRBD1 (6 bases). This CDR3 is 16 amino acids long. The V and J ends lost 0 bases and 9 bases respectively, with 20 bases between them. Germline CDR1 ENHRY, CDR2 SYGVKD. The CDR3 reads CAISESTPGAQQAQYF. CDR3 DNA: TGTGCCATCAGTGAGTCGACCCCAGGGGCACAGCAGGCCCAGTACTTC.

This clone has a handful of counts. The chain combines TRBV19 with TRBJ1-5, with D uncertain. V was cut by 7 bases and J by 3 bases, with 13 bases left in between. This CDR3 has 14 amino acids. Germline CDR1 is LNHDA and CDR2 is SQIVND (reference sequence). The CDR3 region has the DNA TGTGCCAGTAACGAGTCGGCAGTCAATCAGCCCCAGCATTTT. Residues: CASNESAVNQPQHF.

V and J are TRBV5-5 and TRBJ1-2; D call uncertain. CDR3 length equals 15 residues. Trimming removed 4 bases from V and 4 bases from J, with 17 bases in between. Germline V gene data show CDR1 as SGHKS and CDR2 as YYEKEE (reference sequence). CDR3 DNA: TGTGCCAGCAGCGAAGGAAACCGAGGACTCTATGGCTACACCTTC. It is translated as CASSEGNRGLYGYTF.

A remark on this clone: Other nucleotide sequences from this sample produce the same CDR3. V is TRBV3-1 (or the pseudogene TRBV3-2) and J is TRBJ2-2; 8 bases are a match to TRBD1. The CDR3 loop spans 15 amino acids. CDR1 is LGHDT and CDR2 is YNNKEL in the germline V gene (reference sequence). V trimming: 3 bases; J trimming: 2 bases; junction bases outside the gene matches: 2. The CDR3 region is CASSHGQGNTGELFF. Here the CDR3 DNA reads TGTGCCAGCAGCCACGGACAGGGAAACACCGGGGAGCTGTTTTTT.

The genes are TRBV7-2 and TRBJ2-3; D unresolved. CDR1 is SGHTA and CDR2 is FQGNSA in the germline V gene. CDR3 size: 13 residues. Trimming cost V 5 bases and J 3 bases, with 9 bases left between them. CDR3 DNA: TGTGCCAGCAGCCCGGCAGGAACAGATACGCAGTATTTT. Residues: CASSPAGTDTQYF.

The CDR3 sequence is CASSRRDTGELFF. The CDR3 DNA reads TGCGCCAGCAGCCGCAGGGACACCGGGGAGCTGTTTTTT. V is TRBV5-1 and J is TRBJ2-2, with D possibly being TRBD1 (5 bases). With 4 bases removed from V and 3 bases from J, the gap between germline ends came to 7 bases. CDR1 SGHRS and CDR2 YFSETQ come from the germline V gene. This CDR3 has 13 amino acids.

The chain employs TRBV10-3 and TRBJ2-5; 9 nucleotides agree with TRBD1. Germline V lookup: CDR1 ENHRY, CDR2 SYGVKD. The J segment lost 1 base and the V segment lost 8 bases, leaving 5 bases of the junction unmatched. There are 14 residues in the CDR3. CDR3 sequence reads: CAIGGTGIQETQYF. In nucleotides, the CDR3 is TGTGCCATCGGGGGGACAGGGATCCAAGAGACCCAGTACTTC.

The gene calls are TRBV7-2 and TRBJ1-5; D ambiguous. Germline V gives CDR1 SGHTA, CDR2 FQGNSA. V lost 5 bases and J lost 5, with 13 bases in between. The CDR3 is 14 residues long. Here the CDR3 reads CASSRPGRDQPQHF. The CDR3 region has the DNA TGTGCCAGCAGCCGCCCCGGGCGGGATCAGCCCCAGCATTTT.

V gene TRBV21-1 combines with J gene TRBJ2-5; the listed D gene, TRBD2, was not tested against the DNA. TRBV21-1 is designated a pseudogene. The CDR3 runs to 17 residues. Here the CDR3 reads CASSKVLGGREMVTQYF. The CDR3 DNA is TGTGCCAGCAGCAAAGTCCTTGGCGGGCGGGAGATGGTGACCCAGTACTTC.

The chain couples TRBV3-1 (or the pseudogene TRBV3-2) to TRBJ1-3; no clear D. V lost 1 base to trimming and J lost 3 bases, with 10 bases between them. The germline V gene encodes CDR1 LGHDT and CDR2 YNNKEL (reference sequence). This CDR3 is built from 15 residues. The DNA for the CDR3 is TGTGCCAGCAGCCAAGGGTCCTTATTTGGAAACACCATATATTTT. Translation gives CASSQGSLFGNTIYF.